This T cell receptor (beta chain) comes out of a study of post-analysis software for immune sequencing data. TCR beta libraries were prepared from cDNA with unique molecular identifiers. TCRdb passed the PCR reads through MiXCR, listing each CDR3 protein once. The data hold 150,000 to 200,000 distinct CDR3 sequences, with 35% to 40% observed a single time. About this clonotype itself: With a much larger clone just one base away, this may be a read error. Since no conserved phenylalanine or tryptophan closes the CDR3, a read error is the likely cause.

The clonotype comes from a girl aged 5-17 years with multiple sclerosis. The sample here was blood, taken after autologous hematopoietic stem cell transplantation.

The CDR3 spells CATSVPGNNEQFV. The CDR3 DNA follows: TGTGCCACCAGTGTTCCTGGGAACAATGAGCAGTTCGTC. The V call is TRBV24-1, the J call TRBJ2-1; D gene unclear. V shed 5 bases and J shed 5 bases, with 9 bases lying between them. Germline CDR1 KGHDR, CDR2 SFDVKD. The CDR3 runs to 13 residues.